The clone carrying this T cell receptor beta chain has more than one count but fewer than ten. These data are taken from a study of patients and donors after allogeneic stem cell transplantation. The CDR3 covers 16 residues. CDR1 and CDR2 (germline): MNHEY, SMNVEV (reference sequence). The ends were cut back, 6 bases at V and 6 bases at J, with 22 bases in the middle. TCRdb re-analysed the RT-PCR reads in MiXCR, keeping a single row per CDR3 protein. Here the sample spans over 350,000 distinct CDR3 sequences, roughly 17% being singletons. The sequence came from a human donor who was either an allogeneic HSCT recipient or a stem cell or donor lymphocyte infusion donor (not recorded which). It is not recorded whose cells these are; they may come from a transplant donor. V gene TRBV27 combines with J gene TRBJ2-3; possibly TRBD2 for D (5 bases). The material sequenced was blood, either unsorted or a sorted T cell fraction (not recorded which). CDR3 protein: CASRTFRTLLNDTQYF. CDR3 coding DNA: TGTGCCAGCAGAACCTTCAGGACTCTCCTGAACGATACGCAGTATTTT.